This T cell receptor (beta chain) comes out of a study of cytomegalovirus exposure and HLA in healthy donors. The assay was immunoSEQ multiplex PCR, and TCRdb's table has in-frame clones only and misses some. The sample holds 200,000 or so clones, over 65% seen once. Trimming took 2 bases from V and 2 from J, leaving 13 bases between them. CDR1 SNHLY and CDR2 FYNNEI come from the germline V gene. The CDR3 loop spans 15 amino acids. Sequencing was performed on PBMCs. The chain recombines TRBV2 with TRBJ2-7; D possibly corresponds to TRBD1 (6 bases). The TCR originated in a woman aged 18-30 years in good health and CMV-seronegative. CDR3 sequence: CASSELGQRPYEQYF. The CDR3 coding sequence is TGTGCCAGCAGTGAACTAGGACAGCGTCCCTACGAGCAGTACTTC. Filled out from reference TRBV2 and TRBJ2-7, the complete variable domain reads EPEVTQTPSHQVTQMGQEVILRCVPISNHLYFYWYRQILGQKVEFLVSFYNNEISEKSEIFDDQFSVERPDGSNFTLKIRSTKLEDSAMYFCASSELGQRPYEQYFGPGTRLTVT.